This T cell receptor beta chain comes out of a study of cytomegalovirus exposure and HLA in healthy donors. The PCR used 60 Vbeta and 13 Jbeta primers. Using immunoSEQ multiplex PCR, the repertoire was profiled, and TCRdb retains in-frame clones only, with some absent. This sample's table has roughly 82,000 clones. This CDR3 region has 13 residues. Germline V lookup: CDR1 MNHEY, CDR2 SMNVEV (reference sequence). V lost 7 bases, J lost 4 bases, and 13 bases lay in between. The receptor's source is a woman aged 55-70 years in good health and CMV-seronegative. The sample comprised PBMCs. V gene TRBV27 combines with J gene TRBJ2-5, with D possibly TRBD1 on 5 matching bases. CDR3 bases: TGTGCCAGCACCCCCCAGGGATCAGAGACCCAGTACTTC. The encoded protein is CASTPQGSETQYF.